The 9 T cell receptor beta chains reported below all come from one sample, sequenced in a study of monozygotic twins with inflammatory bowel disease. TCRdb re-called the 5' RACE reads; one entry per CDR3 protein, DNA not given. The sample's table shows under 150,000 distinct CDR3 sequences. Sequencing was carried out using blood. These receptors were collected from a human donor with ulcerative colitis or Crohn's disease, or a healthy co-twin of an affected twin (not recorded which).

The rearrangement joins TRBV7-2 to TRBJ1-6; TCRdb indicates TRBD1, and absent DNA this call remains unverified. The CDR3 is 14 residues long. The germline V gene has CDR1 SGHTA and CDR2 FQGNSA. This CDR3 reads CASSSDRVYSPLHF.

The chain combines TRBV6-2 or TRBV6-3 with TRBJ2-7; TCRdb's D call, TRBD1, is unchecked because there is no DNA. Per germline, CDR1 MNHEY and CDR2 SVGEGT. The CDR3 loop spans 15 amino acids. This CDR3 reads CASSLLGQATGEQYF.

V usage is TRBV21-1 and J usage is TRBJ2-1; there is no DNA to check the TCRdb D call of TRBD1. TRBV21-1 is termed a pseudogene. The CDR3 sequence is 18 residues long. The CDR3: CASSKPARGDGIFGGQFF.

The V gene is TRBV20-1, the J gene TRBJ1-1; the TRBD1 assignment by TCRdb is unverifiable without DNA. This CDR3 contains 15 residues. The germline CDR1 and CDR2 sequences are DFQATT and SNEGSKA (reference sequence). CDR3: CSASSPGGEDTEAFF.

The chain combines TRBV7-2 with TRBJ1-6; the TCRdb call, TRBD1, lacks DNA for checking. The CDR3 is 15 amino acids. Germline-derived CDR1 and CDR2 are SGHTA and FQGNSA. CDR3 region: CASSSSRGLGSPLHF.

The chain combines TRBV7-9 with TRBJ2-1. Germline loops: CDR1 SEHNR, CDR2 FQNEAQ (reference sequence). The CDR3 spans 13 residues. CDR3 in amino acids: CATHGDGYNEQFF.

The V and J genes are TRBV10-3 and TRBJ1-5. Germline V gene sequence: CDR1 ENHRY, CDR2 SYGVKD. This CDR3 contains 12 residues. This chain's CDR3 is CAISAGSQPQHF.

The rearrangement joins TRBV6-5 to TRBJ2-3; TCRdb gives TRBD1 as the D gene, but with no DNA this cannot be confirmed. CDR3 length equals 13 residues. Germline V gene data show CDR1 as MNHEY and CDR2 as SVGAGI. This CDR3 is CASRTPGGDTQYF.

J is TRBJ2-5 and V is TRBV5-1. This CDR3 contains 14 residues. From germline, CDR1 is SGHRS and CDR2 YFSETQ. This chain's CDR3 is CASSLGGIEETQYF.